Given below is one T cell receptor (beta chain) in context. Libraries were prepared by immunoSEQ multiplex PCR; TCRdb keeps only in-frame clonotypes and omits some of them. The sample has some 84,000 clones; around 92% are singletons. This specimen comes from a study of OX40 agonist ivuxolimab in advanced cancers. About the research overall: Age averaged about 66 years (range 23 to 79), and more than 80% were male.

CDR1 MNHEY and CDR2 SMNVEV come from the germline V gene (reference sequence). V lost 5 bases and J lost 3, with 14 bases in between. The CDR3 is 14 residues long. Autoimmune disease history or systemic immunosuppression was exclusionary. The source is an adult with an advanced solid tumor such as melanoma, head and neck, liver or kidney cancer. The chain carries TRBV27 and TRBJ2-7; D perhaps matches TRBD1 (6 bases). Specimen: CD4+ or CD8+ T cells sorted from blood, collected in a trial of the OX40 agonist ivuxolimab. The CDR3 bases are TGTGCCAGCAGTACACAGGGACCCGTCTACGAGCAGTACTTC. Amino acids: CASSTQGPVYEQYF.